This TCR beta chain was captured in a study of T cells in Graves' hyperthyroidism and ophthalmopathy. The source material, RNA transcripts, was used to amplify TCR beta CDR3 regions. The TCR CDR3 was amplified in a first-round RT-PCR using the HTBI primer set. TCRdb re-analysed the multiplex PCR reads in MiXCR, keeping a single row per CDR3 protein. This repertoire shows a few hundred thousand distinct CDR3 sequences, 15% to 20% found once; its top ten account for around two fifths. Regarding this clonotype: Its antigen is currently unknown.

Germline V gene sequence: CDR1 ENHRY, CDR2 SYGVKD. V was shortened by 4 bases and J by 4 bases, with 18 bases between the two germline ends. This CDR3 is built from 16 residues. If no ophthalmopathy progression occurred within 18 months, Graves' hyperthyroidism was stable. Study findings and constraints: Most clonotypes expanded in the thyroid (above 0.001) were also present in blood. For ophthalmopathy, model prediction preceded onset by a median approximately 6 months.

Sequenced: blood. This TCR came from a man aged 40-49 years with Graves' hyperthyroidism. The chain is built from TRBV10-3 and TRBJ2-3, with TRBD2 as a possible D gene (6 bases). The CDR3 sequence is CAISAAGYGGADTQYF. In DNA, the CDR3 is TGTGCCATCAGTGCCGCCGGTTACGGGGGAGCAGATACGCAGTATTTT.